The clone carrying this T cell receptor (delta chain) has just a few counts. A far bigger clonotype differs at one base, so this is likely a read error. The same CDR3 also results from other DNA sequences found in this sample. J lost 0 bases, V lost 3 bases, and 22 bases had no gene match. CDR1 is TSWWSYY, CDR2 QGS, per germline. This CDR3 contains 22 residues. With CATT, TCRdb re-called clones from the multiplex PCR reads. Among more than 70,000 delta-chain clones listed, approximately 0.96% were seen once. The data originate from a study of γδ T cells in repeated Plasmodium falciparum infection. As for the study in general: Malian children with intense seasonal malaria exposure were compared with matched Australian children.

Flow sorting of PBMC yielded separate Vgamma9/Vdelta2+ and Vdelta2-negative gammadelta T cell populations for bulk repertoire analysis. The sequencing sample was made of gamma-delta T cells from blood. The sequence came from a pool of human donors (malaria-infected and uninfected, not separated). The chain recombines TRDV1 with TRDJ1, with 10 bases aligning to TRDD3. The J gene, absent from TCRdb, was called here by matching the DNA to germline. DNA of the CDR3: TGTGCTCTTGGGGAGCCTGGCCTTCCTAGGTACTGGGGGATTGCCTACACCGATAAACTCATCTTT. It specifies CALGEPGLPRYWGIAYTDKLIF.